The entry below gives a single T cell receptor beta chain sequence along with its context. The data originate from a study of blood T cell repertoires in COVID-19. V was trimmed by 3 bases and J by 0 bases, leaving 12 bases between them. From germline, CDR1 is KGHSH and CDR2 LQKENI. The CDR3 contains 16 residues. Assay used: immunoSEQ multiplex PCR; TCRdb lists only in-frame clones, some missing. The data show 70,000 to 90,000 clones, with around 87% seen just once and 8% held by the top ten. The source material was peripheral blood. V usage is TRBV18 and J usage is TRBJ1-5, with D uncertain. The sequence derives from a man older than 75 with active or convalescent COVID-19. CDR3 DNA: TGTGCCAGCTCACCGGAGGGTCCCTATAGCAATCAGCCCCAGCATTTT. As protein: CASSPEGPYSNQPQHF.